The rows below give T cell receptor beta chains drawn from one sample of a study of T cells in localized non-small cell lung cancer. Produced via immunoSEQ multiplex PCR; TCRdb's table is partial and in-frame only. The sample consists of about 16,000 clones, about nine tenths of them appearing once. Sequenced material: peripheral blood, taken before any cancer treatment. The origin of the receptors is a female donor at least 60 years old with stage III squamous cell lung carcinoma. Both conserved end residues are part of each CDR3. D genes are given only for firm matches. Some rows mark clone size as missing; the rest say once, few, many or name a class of expanded clone.

clone_size d_call cdr3_length j_call v_call cdr3_aa cdr3_nt
. . 15 TRBJ1-1 TRBV4-1 CASSQSGTVNTEAFF TGCGCCAGCAGCCAATCCGGGACCGTGAACACTGAAGCTTTCTTT
. . 13 TRBJ2-1 TRBV27 CASSFSSGAPKFF TGTGCCAGCAGTTTCTCTAGTGGCGCCCCCAAGTTCTTC
once . 12 TRBJ1-2 TRBV6-5 CASSPTREGYTF TGTGCCAGCAGTCCAACCCGGGAGGGCTACACCTTC
. TRBD2 15 TRBJ2-1 TRBV25-1 CASSSGLAAYNEQFF TGTGCCAGCAGTTCGGGACTAGCGGCCTACAATGAGCAGTTCTTC
. TRBD2 15 TRBJ2-7 TRBV18 CASSPSGYSPYEQYF TGTGCCAGCTCACCTAGCGGGTATAGCCCCTACGAGCAGTACTTC
. . 14 TRBJ2-7 TRBV5-1 CASSLESGNYEQYF TGCGCCAGCAGCCTAGAAAGTGGGAACTACGAGCAGTACTTC
. . 12 TRBJ2-5 TRBV5-4 CASSLIAETQYF TGTGCCAGCAGCTTGATTGCGGAGACCCAGTACTTC
. . 13 TRBJ1-1 TRBV11-3 CASSFGSDTEAFF TGTGCCAGCAGCTTTGGCAGCGACACTGAAGCTTTCTTT
. . 14 TRBJ1-1 TRBV28 CASSPPKPNTEAFF TGTGCCAGCAGCCCTCCTAAACCGAACACTGAAGCTTTCTTT
. TRBD1 18 TRBJ2-7 TRBV6-1 CASSGAGQGPFDPYEQYF TGTGCCAGCAGTGGGGCGGGACAGGGCCCTTTTGATCCCTACGAGCAGTACTTC
. . 14 TRBJ1-1 TRBV5-1 CASSHGGPNTEAFF TGCGCCAGCTCTCATGGGGGGCCGAACACTGAAGCTTTCTTT
. . 15 TRBJ2-3 TRBV7-9 CASSERDTEADTQYF TGTGCCAGCAGCGAACGGGACACTGAGGCGGATACGCAGTATTTT
. TRBD2 13 TRBJ2-1 TRBV30 CAWSGTSYNEQFF TGTGCCTGGTCCGGGACTAGCTACAATGAGCAGTTCTTC
once TRBD1 15 TRBJ2-7 TRBV25-1 CASSALGQGADEQYF TGTGCCAGCAGTGCACTTGGACAGGGGGCAGACGAGCAGTACTTC
. TRBD2 16 TRBJ2-3 TRBV7-2 CASSVGLAGETDTQYF TGTGCCAGCAGCGTGGGACTAGCGGGGGAAACAGATACGCAGTATTTT
. . 13 TRBJ2-5 TRBV2 CASRFRGQETQYF TGTGCCAGCAGGTTTAGGGGCCAAGAGACCCAGTACTTC
. . 13 TRBJ1-1 TRBV6-1 CASSELPNTEAFF TGTGCCAGCAGTGAATTACCGAACACTGAAGCTTTCTTT